The present entry profiles one T cell receptor (beta chain) with its context. TCRdb keeps only in-frame clones here, not all; method: immunoSEQ multiplex PCR. This sample has around 130,000 clones, with 84% found just once. This record comes from a study of blood T cell repertoires in COVID-19. Study summary: Acute-phase and convalescent COVID-19 samples originated in the United States, Italy and Spain.

Germline V lookup: CDR1 DFQATT, CDR2 SNEGSKA (reference sequence). CDR3 length: 12 amino acids. Trimming left V 3 bases short and J 5 bases short, with 8 bases between. This receptor was taken from a woman aged 25 to 39 who had recovered from COVID-19. The chain is built from TRBV20-1 and TRBJ2-1; D is unresolved. The sample was peripheral blood. DNA of the CDR3: TGCAGTGCTAGTCTCACTGACAATGAGCAGTTCTTC. Its protein product is CSASLTDNEQFF.